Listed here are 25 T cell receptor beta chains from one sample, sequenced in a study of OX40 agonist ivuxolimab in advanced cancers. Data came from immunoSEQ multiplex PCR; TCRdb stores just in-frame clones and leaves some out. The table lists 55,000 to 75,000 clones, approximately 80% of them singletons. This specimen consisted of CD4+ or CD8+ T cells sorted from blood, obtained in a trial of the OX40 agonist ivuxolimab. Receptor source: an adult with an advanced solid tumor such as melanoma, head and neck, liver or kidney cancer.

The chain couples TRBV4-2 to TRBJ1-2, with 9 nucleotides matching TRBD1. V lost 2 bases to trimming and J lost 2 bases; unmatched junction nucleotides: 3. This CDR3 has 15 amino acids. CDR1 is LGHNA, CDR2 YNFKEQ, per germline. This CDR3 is CASSQLQGANYGYTF. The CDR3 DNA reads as TGTGCCAGCAGCCAACTACAGGGGGCGAACTATGGCTACACCTTC.

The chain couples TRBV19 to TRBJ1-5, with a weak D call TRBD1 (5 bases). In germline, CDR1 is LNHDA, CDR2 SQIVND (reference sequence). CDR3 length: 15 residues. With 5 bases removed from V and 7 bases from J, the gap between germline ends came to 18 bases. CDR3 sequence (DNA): TGTGCCAGTAGTGGGGGAGGGGCAATAGGCCAGCCCCAGCATTTT. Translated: CASSGGGAIGQPQHF.

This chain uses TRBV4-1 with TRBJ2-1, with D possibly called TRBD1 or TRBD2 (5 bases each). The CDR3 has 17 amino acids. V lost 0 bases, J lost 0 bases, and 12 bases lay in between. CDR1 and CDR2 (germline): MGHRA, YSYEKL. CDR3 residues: CASSQDGDPSSYNEQFF. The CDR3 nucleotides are TGCGCCAGCAGCCAAGACGGGGACCCTAGCTCCTACAATGAGCAGTTCTTC.

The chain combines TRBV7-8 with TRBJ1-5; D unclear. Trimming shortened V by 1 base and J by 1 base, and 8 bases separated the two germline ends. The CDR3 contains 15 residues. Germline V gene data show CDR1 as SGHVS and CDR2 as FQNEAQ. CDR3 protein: CASSLEGVSNQPQHF. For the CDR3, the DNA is TGTGCCAGCAGCTTAGAAGGCGTCAGCAATCAGCCCCAGCATTTT. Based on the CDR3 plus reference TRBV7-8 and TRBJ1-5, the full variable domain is GAGVSQSPRYKVAKRGQDVALRCDPISGHVSLFWYQQALGQGPEFLTYFQNEAQLDKSGLPSDRFFAERPEGSVSTLKIQRTQQEDSAVYLCASSLEGVSNQPQHFGDGTRLSIL.

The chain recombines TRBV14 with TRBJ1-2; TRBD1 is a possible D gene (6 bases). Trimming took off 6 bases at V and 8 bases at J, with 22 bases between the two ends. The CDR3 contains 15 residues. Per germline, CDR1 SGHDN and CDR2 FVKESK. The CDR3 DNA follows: TGTGCCAGCAGACAGTCCGGGACAACGGTCGAAGGCTACACCTTC. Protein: CASRQSGTTVEGYTF.

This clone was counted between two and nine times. CDR3 nucleotides: TGCGCCAGCAGCTTATCAGGGGTGAACCAAGAGACCCAGTACTTC. This gives the protein CASSLSGVNQETQYF. This sequence joins TRBV5-1 and TRBJ2-5; TRBD1 might be the D (6 bases). Germline loops: CDR1 SGHRS, CDR2 YFSETQ. CDR3 size: 15 residues. Trimming stripped 2 bases from V and 0 bases from J, with 11 bases between.

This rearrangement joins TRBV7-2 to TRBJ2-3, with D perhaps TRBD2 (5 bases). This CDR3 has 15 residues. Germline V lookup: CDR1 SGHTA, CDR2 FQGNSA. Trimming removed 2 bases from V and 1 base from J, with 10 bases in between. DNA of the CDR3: TGTGCCAGCAGCTTACGTCGAGGGCGCACAGATACGCAGTATTTT. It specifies CASSLRRGRTDTQYF.

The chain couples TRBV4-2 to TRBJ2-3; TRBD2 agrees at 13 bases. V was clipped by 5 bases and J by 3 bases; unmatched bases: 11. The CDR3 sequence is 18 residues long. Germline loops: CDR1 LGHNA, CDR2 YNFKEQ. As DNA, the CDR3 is TGTGCCAGCAGCTCGGGACTAGCGGGGAATTTAGGGACAGATACGCAGTATTTT. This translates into CASSSGLAGNLGTDTQYF.

CDR3 coding DNA: TGTGCCAGCTCCCCTCTTGGACTAGCGGGGGATCTGGAGCAGTACTTC. It codes for CASSPLGLAGDLEQYF. The chain couples TRBV18 to TRBJ2-7; TRBD2 agrees at 13 bases. With 6 bases clipped from V and 7 bases from J, the junction kept 12 bases outside the gene matches. The length of the CDR3 is 16 residues. Germline CDR1 is KGHSH and CDR2 is LQKENI.

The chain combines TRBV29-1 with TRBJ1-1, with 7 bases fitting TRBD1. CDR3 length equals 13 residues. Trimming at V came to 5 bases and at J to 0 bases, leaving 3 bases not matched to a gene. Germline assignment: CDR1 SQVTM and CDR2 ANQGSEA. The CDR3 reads CSVKGQMNTEAFF. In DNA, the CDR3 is TGCAGCGTTAAGGGACAGATGAACACTGAAGCTTTCTTT.

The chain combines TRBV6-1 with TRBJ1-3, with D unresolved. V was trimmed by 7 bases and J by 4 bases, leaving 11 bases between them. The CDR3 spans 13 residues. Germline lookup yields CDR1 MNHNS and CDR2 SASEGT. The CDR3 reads CASIGWAGNTIYF. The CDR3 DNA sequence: TGTGCCAGCATTGGGTGGGCAGGAAACACCATATATTTT.

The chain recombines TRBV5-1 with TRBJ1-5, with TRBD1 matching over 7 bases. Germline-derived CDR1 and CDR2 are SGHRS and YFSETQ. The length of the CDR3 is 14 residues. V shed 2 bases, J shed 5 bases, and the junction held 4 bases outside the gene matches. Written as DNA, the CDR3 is TGCGCCAGCAGCTTAACCGGGACAGATCAGCCCCAGCATTTT. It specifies CASSLTGTDQPQHF.

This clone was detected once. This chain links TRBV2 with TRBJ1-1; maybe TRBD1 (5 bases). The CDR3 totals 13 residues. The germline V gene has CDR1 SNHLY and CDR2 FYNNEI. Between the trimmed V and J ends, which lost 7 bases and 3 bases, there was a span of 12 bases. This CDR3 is CASISGSDTEAFF. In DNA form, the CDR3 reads TGTGCCAGCATTTCAGGGTCCGACACTGAAGCTTTCTTT.

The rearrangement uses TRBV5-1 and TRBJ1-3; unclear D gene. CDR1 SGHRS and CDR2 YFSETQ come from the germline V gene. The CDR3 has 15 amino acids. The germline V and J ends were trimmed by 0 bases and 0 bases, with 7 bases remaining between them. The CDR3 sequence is CASSLGRSSGNTIYF. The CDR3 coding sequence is TGCGCCAGCAGCTTGGGACGTAGCTCTGGAAACACCATATATTTT.

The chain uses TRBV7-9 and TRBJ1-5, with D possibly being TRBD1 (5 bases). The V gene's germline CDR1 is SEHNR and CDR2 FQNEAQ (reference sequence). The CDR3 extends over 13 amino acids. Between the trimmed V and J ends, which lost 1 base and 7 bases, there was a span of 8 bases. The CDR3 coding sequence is TGTGCCAGCAGCTTAGAAGGGGCCCAGCCCCAGCATTTT. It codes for CASSLEGAQPQHF. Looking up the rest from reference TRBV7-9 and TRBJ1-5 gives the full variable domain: DTGVSQNPRHKITKRGQNVTFRCDPISEHNRLYWYRQTLGQGPEFLTYFQNEAQLEKSRLLSDRFSAERPKGSFSTLEIQRTEQGDSAMYLCASSLEGAQPQHFGDGTRLSIL.

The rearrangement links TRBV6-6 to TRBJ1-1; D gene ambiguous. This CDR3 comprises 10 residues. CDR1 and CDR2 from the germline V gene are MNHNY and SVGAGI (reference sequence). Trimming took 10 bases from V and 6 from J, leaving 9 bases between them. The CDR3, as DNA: TGTGCCAACCCGGGGTCTGAAGCTTTCTTT. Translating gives CANPGSEAFF.

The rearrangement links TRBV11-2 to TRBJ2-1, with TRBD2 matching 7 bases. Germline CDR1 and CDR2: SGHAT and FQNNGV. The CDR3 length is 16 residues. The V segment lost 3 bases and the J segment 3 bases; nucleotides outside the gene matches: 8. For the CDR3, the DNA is TGTGCCAGCAGCTTTCCACTAGCGCCCAACTACAATGAGCAGTTCTTC. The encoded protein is CASSFPLAPNYNEQFF.

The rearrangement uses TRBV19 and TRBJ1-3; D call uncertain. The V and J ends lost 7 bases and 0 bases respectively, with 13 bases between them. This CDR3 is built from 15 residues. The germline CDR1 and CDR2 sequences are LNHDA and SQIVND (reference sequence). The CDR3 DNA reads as TGTGCCAGTAAAAGGATGGTTCACTCTGGAAACACCATATATTTT. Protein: CASKRMVHSGNTIYF.

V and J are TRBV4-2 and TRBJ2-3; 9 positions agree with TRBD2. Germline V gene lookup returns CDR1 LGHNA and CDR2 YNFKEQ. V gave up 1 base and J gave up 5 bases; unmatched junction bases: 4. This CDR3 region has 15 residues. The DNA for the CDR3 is TGTGCCAGCAGCCAAGTGGGCGGGGGGGGAGATACGCAGTATTTT. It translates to CASSQVGGGGDTQYF.

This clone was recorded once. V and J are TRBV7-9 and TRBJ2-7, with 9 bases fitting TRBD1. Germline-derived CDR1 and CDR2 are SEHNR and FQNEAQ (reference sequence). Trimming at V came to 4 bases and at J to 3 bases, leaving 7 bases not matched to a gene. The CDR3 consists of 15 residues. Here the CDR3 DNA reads TGTGCCAGCAGCTCTAGACAGGGGGGTGTCTACGAGCAGTACTTC. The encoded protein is CASSSRQGGVYEQYF.

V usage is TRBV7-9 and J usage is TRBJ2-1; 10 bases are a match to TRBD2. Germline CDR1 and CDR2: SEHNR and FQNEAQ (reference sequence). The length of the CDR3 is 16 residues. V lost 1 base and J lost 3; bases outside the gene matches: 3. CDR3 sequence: CASSLGLAGLYNEQFF. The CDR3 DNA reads TGTGCCAGCAGCTTAGGACTAGCGGGCCTCTACAATGAGCAGTTCTTC.

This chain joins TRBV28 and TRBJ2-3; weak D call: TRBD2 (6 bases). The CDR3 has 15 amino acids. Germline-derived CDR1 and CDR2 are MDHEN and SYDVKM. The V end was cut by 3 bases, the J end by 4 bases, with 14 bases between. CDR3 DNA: TGTGCCAGCAGTTTTGAGCGGGTGAGAGCAGATACGCAGTATTTT. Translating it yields CASSFERVRADTQYF.

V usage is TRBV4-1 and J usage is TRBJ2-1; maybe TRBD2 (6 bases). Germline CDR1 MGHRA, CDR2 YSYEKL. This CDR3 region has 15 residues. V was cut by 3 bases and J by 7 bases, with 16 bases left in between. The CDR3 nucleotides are TGCGCCAGCAGCCAGGGGGGACTCGGCAGGAATGAGCAGTTCTTC. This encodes CASSQGGLGRNEQFF.

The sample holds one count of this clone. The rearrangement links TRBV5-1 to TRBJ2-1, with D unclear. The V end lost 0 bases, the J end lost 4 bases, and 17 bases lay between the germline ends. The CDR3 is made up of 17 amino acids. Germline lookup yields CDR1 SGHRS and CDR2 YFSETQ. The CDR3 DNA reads TGCGCCAGCAGCTTGGCTAACGGACCGATGGGGTACAATGAGCAGTTCTTC. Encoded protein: CASSLANGPMGYNEQFF.

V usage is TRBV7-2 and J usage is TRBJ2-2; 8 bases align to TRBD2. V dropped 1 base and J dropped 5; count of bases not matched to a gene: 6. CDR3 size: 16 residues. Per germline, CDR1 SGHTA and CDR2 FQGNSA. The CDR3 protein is CASSLGGAGGTGELFF. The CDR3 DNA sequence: TGTGCCAGCAGCTTAGGGGGTGCGGGGGGTACCGGGGAGCTGTTTTTT.